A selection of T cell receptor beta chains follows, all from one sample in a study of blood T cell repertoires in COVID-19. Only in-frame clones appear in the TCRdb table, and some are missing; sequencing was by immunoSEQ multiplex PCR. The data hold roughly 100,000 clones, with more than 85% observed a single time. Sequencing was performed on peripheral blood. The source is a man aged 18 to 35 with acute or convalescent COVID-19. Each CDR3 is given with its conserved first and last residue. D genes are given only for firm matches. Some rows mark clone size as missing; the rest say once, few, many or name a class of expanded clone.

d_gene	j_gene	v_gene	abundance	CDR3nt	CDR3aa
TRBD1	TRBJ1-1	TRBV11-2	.	TGTGCCAGCAGCCCCCGGGACAGGGAATACACTGAAGCTTTCTTT	CASSPRDREYTEAFF
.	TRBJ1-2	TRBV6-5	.	TGTGCCAGCAGCCAGTGGACAGATAACTATGGCTACACCTTC	CASSQWTDNYGYTF
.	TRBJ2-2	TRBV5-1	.	TGCGCCAGCAGCACAACCCCCACCGGGGAGCTGTTTTTT	CASSTTPTGELFF
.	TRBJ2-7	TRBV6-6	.	TGTGCCAGCAGTTATGGGGCAGGGGGGACCTACGAGCAGTACTTC	CASSYGAGGTYEQYF
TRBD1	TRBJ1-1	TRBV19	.	TGTGCCAGTAGTGTGGACAGGGGAGCGATGAACACTGAAGCTTTCTTT	CASSVDRGAMNTEAFF
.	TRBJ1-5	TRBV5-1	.	TGCGCCAGCAGCTTGGGAGGGTTCGAACAGCCCCAGCATTTT	CASSLGGFEQPQHF
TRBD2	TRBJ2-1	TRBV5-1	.	TGCGCCAGCCGCGGGGGGCCCTCCTACAATGAGCAGTTCTTC	CASRGGPSYNEQFF
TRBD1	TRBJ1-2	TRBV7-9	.	TGTGCCAGCAGCTTTTGGACAGGGTTGGCTCCCAACTATGGCTACACCTTC	CASSFWTGLAPNYGYTF
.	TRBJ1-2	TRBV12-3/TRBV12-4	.	TGTGCCAGCAGTTCTCAGTTCTGGGGCTACACCTTC	CASSSQFWGYTF
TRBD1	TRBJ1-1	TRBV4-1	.	TGCGCCAGCAGCCAAGATCTGGGAAGGGGGACAGTTCAACGCACTGAAGCTTTCTTT	CASSQDLGRGTVQRTEAFF
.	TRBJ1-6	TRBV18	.	TGTGCCAGCTCACAGGACCCAGGGGATAGACCCCTCCACTTT	CASSQDPGDRPLHF
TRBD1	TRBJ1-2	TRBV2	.	TGTGCCAGCAGTCCGGACAGGCCGGATGGCTACACCTTC	CASSPDRPDGYTF
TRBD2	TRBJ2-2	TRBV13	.	TGTGCCAGCAGCCCCCGACTAGCTAGATCCGGGGAGCTGTTTTTT	CASSPRLARSGELFF
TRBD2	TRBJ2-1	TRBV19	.	TGTGCCAGTAGGTCCGGGACTAGCGGTACCTACAATGAGCAGTTCTTC	CASRSGTSGTYNEQFF
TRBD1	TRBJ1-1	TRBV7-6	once	TGTGCCAGCAGCTGGGGGACAGGGGGCGACCTTCCGAACACTGAAGCTTTCTTT	CASSWGTGGDLPNTEAFF
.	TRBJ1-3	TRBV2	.	TGTGCCAGCAGTGAATTGGGGGGGCCCGCTGGAAACACCATATATTTT	CASSELGGPAGNTIYF
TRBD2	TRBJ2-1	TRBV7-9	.	TGTGCCAGCAGCTTCAGAGCGGGAGCAAGTTCTGTGGTCAATGAGCAGTTCTTC	CASSFRAGASSVVNEQFF
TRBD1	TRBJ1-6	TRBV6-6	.	TGTGCCAGCAGTTACTTGGGACAGAGAAATAATTCACCCCTCCACTTT	CASSYLGQRNNSPLHF